A selection of T cell receptor beta chains follows, all from one sample in a study of blood T cell repertoires in COVID-19. Produced via immunoSEQ multiplex PCR; TCRdb's table is partial and in-frame only. The data contain about 250,000 clones, 80% to 85% of them singletons. The sequenced material came from PBMCs or T cells enriched from blood (not recorded which). All receptors come from a man in his forties who had been exposed to COVID-19. Each CDR3 is given with its conserved first and last residue. Fields, in order: CDR3 protein, clone size, J gene, V gene. Not every row has a clone size; where given, it reads once, few, many or a size class.

CASSLTASNQPQHF,once,TRBJ1-5,TRBV5-6
CSVDISYGYTF,NA,TRBJ1-2,TRBV29-1
CASSIAKTGPQETQYF,NA,TRBJ2-5,TRBV19
CASSTGANEKLFF,NA,TRBJ1-4,TRBV9
CASQDYNYGYTF,NA,TRBJ1-2,TRBV30
CASGEGEKLFF,NA,TRBJ1-4,TRBV5-1
CASSLAGVGNTEAFF,once,TRBJ1-1,TRBV5-1
CASSLQGETGNTIYF,NA,TRBJ1-3,TRBV5-1
CASSPGLASLREQYF,NA,TRBJ2-7,TRBV6-5
CASRPTGQVPGELFF,NA,TRBJ2-2,TRBV7-3
CASSPSGQGWNGYTF,NA,TRBJ1-2,TRBV18
CASSVTKAGTQYF,NA,TRBJ2-5,TRBV7-3
CASSGTKGAPTSYNSPLHF,NA,TRBJ1-6,TRBV6-1
CASRDGLVTYNEQFF,NA,TRBJ2-1,TRBV6-5
CASSLLLGTAGGYTF,NA,TRBJ1-2,TRBV5-1
CASSLALSDSQETQYF,NA,TRBJ2-5,TRBV7-9
CASSPKTGGTEAFF,NA,TRBJ1-1,TRBV7-9
CATLENNEQFF,NA,TRBJ2-1,TRBV10-3
CATREDQPQHF,NA,TRBJ1-5,TRBV6-5
CASSLLGQGADTQYF,NA,TRBJ2-3,TRBV5-1
CASSHGRERGTNTGELFF,NA,TRBJ2-2,TRBV5-5
CASSEQGGAGIDGYTF,NA,TRBJ1-2,TRBV18
CASMTSPHENIQYF,NA,TRBJ2-4,TRBV28
CASSQGSTNEKLFF,NA,TRBJ1-4,TRBV18
CASSRDKLGLGGNGYTF,NA,TRBJ1-2,TRBV4-1
CASSQVKRAGYTDTQYF,NA,TRBJ2-3,TRBV7-8
CASSLRDREQFF,NA,TRBJ2-1,TRBV18
CASTHTGSSYEQYF,NA,TRBJ2-7,TRBV19
CASSLQGAIEQFF,NA,TRBJ2-1,TRBV6-5
CASSLDSPPYEQYF,NA,TRBJ2-7,TRBV27
CASSTALLMRNTEAFF,NA,TRBJ1-1,TRBV19
CASSHEGVHTGELFF,NA,TRBJ2-2,TRBV7-9
CASSEQGGPDSYEQYF,NA,TRBJ2-7,TRBV10-2
CASSIPGGVLTF,NA,TRBJ2-6,TRBV7-3
CSVVSIGGVNTEAFF,NA,TRBJ1-1,TRBV29-1
CASSEEGGINEQFF,once,TRBJ2-1,TRBV16
CASRPGGGYEQYF,NA,TRBJ2-7,TRBV6-5
CASSQGSLGDEQYF,NA,TRBJ2-7,TRBV7-2
CASSLLTGIEAFF,NA,TRBJ1-1,TRBV7-3
CSAVSGNSYEQYF,NA,TRBJ2-7,TRBV29-1
CASSLNPAPQNTIYF,NA,TRBJ1-3,TRBV5-1
CASSLVRHSYEQYF,once,TRBJ2-7,TRBV7-2
CASTPPSGLSYEQYF,NA,TRBJ2-7,TRBV11-2
CASSYSPDTTDNEQFF,NA,TRBJ2-1,TRBV6-5
CASSGKRSGMSGNEQFF,NA,TRBJ2-1,TRBV10-1
CASSFVGRHTGELFF,NA,TRBJ2-2,TRBV5-4
CASSPPGVGQSGGYTF,NA,TRBJ1-2,TRBV18
CASSLGRDRFYEQYF,NA,TRBJ2-7,TRBV11-1
CASSLGAGESYEQYF,NA,TRBJ2-7,TRBV27
CASSPWGGSGNTIYF,NA,TRBJ1-3,TRBV9
CASSPRGGTYEQYF,NA,TRBJ2-7,TRBV7-8
CASTRGPGYTGELFF,NA,TRBJ2-2,TRBV10-1
CATSRVPPSPGNTIYF,NA,TRBJ1-3,TRBV15
CSVRQGHSGNTIYF,few,TRBJ1-3,TRBV29-1
CASSIGLAKTQYF,NA,TRBJ2-5,TRBV19
CASSQGNTDQETQYF,NA,TRBJ2-5,TRBV5-1
CASSLEQDEKLFF,once,TRBJ1-4,TRBV7-9
CAGTSTSTDTQYF,NA,TRBJ2-3,TRBV30
CASSITQGRGNWFF,NA,TRBJ2-1,TRBV19
CASSSGGYEQYF,NA,TRBJ2-7,TRBV12-3/TRBV12-4